The 26 T cell receptor beta chains below all came from one sample that was sequenced in a study of blood T cell repertoires in COVID-19. Data came from immunoSEQ multiplex PCR; TCRdb stores just in-frame clones and leaves some out. The sample carries roughly 250,000 clones, around 90% recorded once. Source material: peripheral blood. The origin of the receptors is a man in his 60s who had recovered from COVID-19.

The chain carries TRBV6-2 or TRBV6-3 and TRBJ1-6, with TRBD1 matching 7 bases. CDR3 length: 15 residues. V gave up 6 bases and J gave up 9 bases; unmatched junction bases: 11. Looked up from germline, CDR1 is MNHEY and CDR2 is SVGEGT. CDR3 amino acids: CASSDTGTELSPLHF. Written as DNA, the CDR3 is TGTGCCAGCAGCGATACCGGGACAGAACTTTCACCCCTCCACTTT.

The V call is TRBV2, the J call TRBJ1-1; D is possibly TRBD1 (6 bases). Germline lookup yields CDR1 SNHLY and CDR2 FYNNEI. The length of the CDR3 is 15 residues. With 4 bases removed from V and 3 bases from J, the gap between germline ends came to 15 bases. CDR3 in amino acids: CASSGKQGRDTEAFF. The CDR3 region has the DNA TGTGCCAGCAGTGGGAAACAGGGAAGGGACACTGAAGCTTTCTTT.

The chain employs TRBV9 and TRBJ2-1; 12 nucleotides align to TRBD2. From germline, CDR1 is SGDLS and CDR2 YYNGEE. This CDR3 region has 15 residues. V lost 4 bases, J lost 7 bases, and 6 bases stayed unmatched. The CDR3 DNA reads TGTGCCAGCAGCCCGCTAGCGGGGGGGTTTAATGAGCAGTTCTTC. It yields the protein CASSPLAGGFNEQFF.

This clone showed up just a few times. This chain uses TRBV6-1 with TRBJ1-6; D remains unclear. The CDR3 has 18 amino acids. Germline CDR1 and CDR2: MNHNS and SASEGT. V was shortened by 2 bases and J by 0 bases, with 14 bases between the two germline ends. CDR3 protein: CASSEKGAPSSYNSPLHF. The CDR3 DNA is TGTGCCAGCAGTGAAAAGGGAGCGCCAAGCTCCTATAATTCACCCCTCCACTTT.

This sequence joins TRBV15 and TRBJ1-4; a weak D match, TRBD1 (6 bases). Germline V lookup: CDR1 LNHNV, CDR2 YYDKDF (reference sequence). Trimming took off 3 bases at V and 5 bases at J, with 19 bases between the two ends. The CDR3 length is 17 residues. CDR3 in amino acids: CATSSDLVGQQNEKLFF. The CDR3, as DNA: TGTGCCACCAGCAGTGATCTTGTCGGACAGCAGAATGAAAAACTGTTTTTT.

The chain employs TRBV19 and TRBJ1-2; 7 bases map to TRBD1. Trimming at V came to 7 bases and at J to 2 bases, leaving 10 bases not matched to a gene. Germline loops: CDR1 LNHDA, CDR2 SQIVND (reference sequence). This CDR3 has 15 amino acids. Here the CDR3 DNA reads TGTGCCAGTACCAGGACAGGCATGACCAACTATGGCTACACCTTC. Translating it yields CASTRTGMTNYGYTF.

This sequence joins TRBV19 and TRBJ1-2; the match to TRBD1 covers 8 bases. Unmatched junction bases numbered 6, after V lost 3 bases and J lost 3 bases. The CDR3 extends over 15 amino acids. From germline, CDR1 is LNHDA and CDR2 SQIVND (reference sequence). CDR3 sequence: CASSIGGTGDYGYTF. The CDR3 coding sequence is TGTGCCAGTAGTATCGGCGGGACAGGTGACTATGGCTACACCTTC.

The chain recombines TRBV10-3 with TRBJ1-2, with unresolved D. Germline assignment: CDR1 ENHRY and CDR2 SYGVKD. This CDR3 comprises 15 residues. Between the trimmed V and J ends, which lost 4 bases and 0 bases, there was a span of 12 bases. CDR3 DNA: TGTGCCATCAGTGGACCCCTCCTAGCTAACTATGGCTACACCTTC. Its translation: CAISGPLLANYGYTF.

The rearrangement joins TRBV30 to TRBJ1-2; 10 nucleotides agree with TRBD1. Germline loops: CDR1 GTSNPN, CDR2 SVGIG (reference sequence). The CDR3 contains 14 residues. Trimming took 2 bases from V and 7 from J; bases not matched to a gene: 7. CDR3 sequence (DNA): TGTGCCTGGAGTTCGCGACAGGGGGCAAGTGGCTACACCTTC. It yields the protein CAWSSRQGASGYTF. The full variable domain, with the rest looked up from reference TRBV30 and TRBJ1-2, is SQTIHQWPATLVQPVGSPLSLECTVEGTSNPNLYWYRQAAGRGLQLLFYSVGIGQISSEVPQNLSASRPQDRQFILSSKKLLLSDSGFYLCAWSSRQGASGYTFGSGTRLTVV.

The gene calls are TRBV10-3 and TRBJ2-2, with D perhaps matching TRBD1 (7 bases). Germline loops: CDR1 ENHRY, CDR2 SYGVKD. The V end was cut by 4 bases, the J end by 6 bases, with 18 bases between. This CDR3 is 16 amino acids long. DNA for the CDR3: TGTGCCATCAGTGGACTAGGACAGGACGAAGCCGGGGAGCTGTTTTTT. Amino acids: CAISGLGQDEAGELFF.

The chain combines TRBV5-5 with TRBJ2-6, with D possibly being TRBD2 (5 bases). The V end was cut by 6 bases, the J end by 0 bases, with 19 bases between. Germline CDR1 and CDR2: SGHKS and YYEKEE (reference sequence). The CDR3 covers 18 residues. This CDR3 reads CASTRVSVDFSGANVLTF. The CDR3 DNA follows: TGTGCCAGCACTCGGGTCAGTGTGGACTTCTCTGGGGCCAACGTCCTGACTTTC.

The V gene is TRBV5-1, the J gene TRBJ2-5; D gene uncertain. The CDR3 is 12 amino acids. Germline V gene sequence: CDR1 SGHRS, CDR2 YFSETQ. V was cut by 3 bases and J by 4 bases, with 7 bases left in between. CDR3 nucleotide sequence: TGCGCCAGCAGCTGGTCGGGAGAGACCCAGTACTTC. Translating it yields CASSWSGETQYF. Filled out from reference TRBV5-1 and TRBJ2-5, the complete variable domain reads KAGVTQTPRYLIKTRGQQVTLSCSPISGHRSVSWYQQTPGQGLQFLFEYFSETQRNKGNFPGRFSGRQFSNSRSEMNVSTLELGDSALYLCASSWSGETQYFGPGTRLLVL.

The chain links TRBV3-1 (or the pseudogene TRBV3-2) to TRBJ1-2; a weak D match, TRBD1 (5 bases). V lost 0 bases and J 2 bases, leaving 13 bases between the germline ends. From germline, CDR1 is LGHDT and CDR2 YNNKEL (reference sequence). The CDR3 has 16 residues. The CDR3 sequence is CASSQDLDRGNYGYTF. CDR3 sequence (DNA): TGTGCCAGCAGCCAAGACCTTGATAGGGGAAACTATGGCTACACCTTC.

The J gene is TRBJ1-1, the V gene TRBV27; D call uncertain. Germline CDR1 is MNHEY and CDR2 is SMNVEV (reference sequence). The V end lost 0 bases, the J end lost 4 bases, and 12 bases lay between the germline ends. CDR3 length equals 15 residues. CDR3 coding DNA: TGTGCCAGCAGTTTATCTCCCGGGTTAAGCACTGAAGCTTTCTTT. Its translation: CASSLSPGLSTEAFF.

J is TRBJ1-3 and V is TRBV19, with D possibly matching TRBD1 (6 bases). This CDR3 contains 15 residues. V was trimmed by 8 bases and J by 3 bases, leaving 17 bases between them. From germline, CDR1 is LNHDA and CDR2 SQIVND (reference sequence). The CDR3 DNA reads TGTGCCAGTGGCCGGGACAACGGAGTTGGAAACACCATATATTTT. As protein: CASGRDNGVGNTIYF.

This chain uses TRBV11-2 with TRBJ2-5; D call uncertain. Trimming took off 3 bases at V and 4 bases at J, with 3 bases between the two ends. Germline loops: CDR1 SGHAT, CDR2 FQNNGV. The CDR3 loop spans 11 amino acids. The CDR3 spells CASSFRETQYF. The CDR3 DNA is TGTGCCAGCAGCTTTCGAGAGACCCAGTACTTC.

The gene calls are TRBV6-5 and TRBJ2-7; D possibly corresponds to TRBD1 (6 bases). The V end was cut by 0 bases, the J end by 2 bases, with 11 bases between. CDR1 is MNHEY, CDR2 SVGAGI, per germline. The CDR3 has 15 amino acids. The CDR3 region is CASSYSIYRAYEQYV. The CDR3 DNA is TGTGCCAGCAGTTACTCGATATACAGGGCCTACGAGCAGTACGTC.

The rearrangement uses TRBV10-2 and TRBJ1-3; maybe TRBD1 (5 bases). The ends were cut back, 8 bases at V and 4 bases at J, with 12 bases in the middle. The CDR3 covers 13 residues. CDR1 is WSHSY and CDR2 is SAAADI in the germline V gene. CDR3 sequence (DNA): TGCGCCAGCCGTCCCCGGACAGGAAACACCATATATTTT. It specifies CASRPRTGNTIYF.

The V call is TRBV5-6, the J call TRBJ1-6, with 8 nucleotides matching TRBD1. With V trimmed by 3 bases and J by 7 bases, 9 bases remained unmatched. Germline lookup yields CDR1 SGHDT and CDR2 YYEEEE. CDR3 length: 16 residues. DNA of the CDR3: TGTGCCAGCAGCTCGGGGACAGGAAGGAGGAATTCACCCCTCCACTTT. Its translation is CASSSGTGRRNSPLHF.

This chain uses TRBV6-6 with TRBJ1-2; D is perhaps TRBD1 (5 bases). The V end was cut by 0 bases, the J end by 5 bases, with 10 bases between. The CDR3 is 14 residues long. Germline V lookup: CDR1 MNHNY, CDR2 SVGAGI (reference sequence). The CDR3 DNA sequence: TGTGCCAGCAGTTACTCCGGGGGAGGATATGGCTACACCTTC. The encoded protein is CASSYSGGGYGYTF.

The V gene is TRBV7-9, the J gene TRBJ2-6; D might be TRBD1 (7 bases). V shed 1 base and J shed 2 bases, with 12 bases lying between them. Per germline, CDR1 SEHNR and CDR2 FQNEAQ (reference sequence). This CDR3 contains 17 residues. DNA for the CDR3: TGTGCCAGCAGCTTAGACAGGAGGGGGCCTGGGGCCAACGTCCTGACTTTC. Translated: CASSLDRRGPGANVLTF. Together with reference TRBV7-9 and TRBJ2-6, the CDR3 gives the full variable domain: DTGVSQNPRHKITKRGQNVTFRCDPISEHNRLYWYRQTLGQGPEFLTYFQNEAQLEKSRLLSDRFSAERPKGSFSTLEIQRTEQGDSAMYLCASSLDRRGPGANVLTFGAGSRLTVL.

V gene TRBV3-1 (or the pseudogene TRBV3-2) combines with J gene TRBJ2-1; TRBD1 might be the D (6 bases). V shed 0 bases and J shed 4 bases, with 7 bases lying between them. Germline values: CDR1 LGHDT, CDR2 YNNKEL (reference sequence). The CDR3 spans 14 residues. CDR3 coding DNA: TGTGCCAGCAGCCAAGAAGGGGGTTACAATGAGCAGTTCTTC. Protein product: CASSQEGGYNEQFF.

J is TRBJ2-7 and V is TRBV5-3; possibly TRBD2 for D (5 bases). TRBV5-3 is an ORF for which the function is uncertain. Trimming shortened V by 9 bases and J by 0 bases, and 10 bases separated the two germline ends. The CDR3 has 12 residues. CDR3 sequence: CATRGCSYEQYF. CDR3 DNA sequence: TGTGCCACTCGCGGGTGCTCCTACGAGCAGTACTTC.

The chain links TRBV24-1 to TRBJ2-5; perhaps TRBD2 as D (5 bases). Germline lookup yields CDR1 KGHDR and CDR2 SFDVKD. The V end was cut by 5 bases, the J end by 3 bases, with 9 bases between. CDR3 length: 13 residues. The CDR3 protein is CATSGSAEETQYF. The CDR3 nucleotides are TGTGCCACCAGTGGTAGCGCAGAAGAGACCCAGTACTTC.

The chain joins TRBV5-1 to TRBJ2-3; 7 bases are shared with TRBD2. The V and J ends lost 3 bases and 5 bases, in that order; junction bases with no gene match: 12. CDR1 and CDR2 from the germline V gene are SGHRS and YFSETQ. This CDR3 has 16 residues. The CDR3 DNA reads as TGCGCCAGCAGCTCAACCGGGACTCCGGGGGGAGATACGCAGTATTTT. This translates into CASSSTGTPGGDTQYF.

The chain has TRBV7-2 and TRBJ2-3, with 14 bases fitting TRBD2. Losses at the gene ends were 5 bases for V and 14 bases for J; bases not matched to a gene: 12. Germline lookup yields CDR1 SGHTA and CDR2 FQGNSA. This CDR3 comprises 15 residues. The CDR3 DNA sequence: TGTGCCAGCAGCCCGACCGGACTAGCGGGGGGCGGTTGGTATTTT. Its translation: CASSPTGLAGGGWYF. The full variable domain, rest sourced from reference TRBV7-2 and TRBJ2-3, is GAGVSQSPSNKVTEKGKDVELRCDPISGHTALYWYRQSLGQGLEFLIYFQGNSAPDKSGLPSDRFSAERTGGSVSTLTIQRTQQEDSAVYLCASSPTGLAGGGWYFGPGTRLTVL.